The subject of this entry is one TCR beta chain. Its target is not known. This sample stems from a study of CD8 T cells in Susac syndrome. Study-wide background: Within the sequenced group of Susac syndrome patients, roughly 6 showed active disease and about eight were in remission. When blood was drawn, patients with Susac syndrome were on intravenous immunoglobulin alone, on corticosteroids, or therapy-naive.

General study points: Susac syndrome CD4+ T cell repertoires showed no clonal expansion.

J lost 2 bases, V lost 5 bases, and 3 bases had no gene match. CDR1 is MDHEN and CDR2 is SYDVKM in the germline V gene. The CDR3 has 14 amino acids. The RNA input was roughly 0.45 to 1 ug, and it was reverse transcribed with random hexamers. By means of immunoSEQ multiplex PCR, TCR beta CDR3 spanning 54 Vbeta and 13 Jbeta underwent amplification. TCRdb ran MiXCR on the immunoSEQ multiplex PCR reads and lists one entry per CDR3 protein. The data show approximately 160,000 distinct CDR3 sequences, approximately 95% seen once. The source of this sequence is a human donor with Susac syndrome. The gene calls are TRBV28 and TRBJ1-5; 7 bases map to TRBD1. The specimen was CD4+ T cells from PBMCs. Here the CDR3 reads CASSGTVRNQPQHF. The CDR3 DNA sequence: TGTGCCAGCAGTGGGACAGTTCGCAATCAGCCCCAGCATTTT.